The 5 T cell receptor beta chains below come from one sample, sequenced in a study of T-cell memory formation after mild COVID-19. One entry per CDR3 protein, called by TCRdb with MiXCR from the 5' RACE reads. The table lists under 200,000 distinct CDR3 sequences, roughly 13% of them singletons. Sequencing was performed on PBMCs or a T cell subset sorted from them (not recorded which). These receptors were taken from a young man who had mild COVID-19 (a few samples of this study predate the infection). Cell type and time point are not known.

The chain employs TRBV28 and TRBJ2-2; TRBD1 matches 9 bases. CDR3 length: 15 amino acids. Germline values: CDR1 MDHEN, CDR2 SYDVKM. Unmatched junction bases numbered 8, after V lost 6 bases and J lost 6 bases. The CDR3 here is CASRGPGTGSGELFF. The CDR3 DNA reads TGTGCCAGCAGGGGTCCCGGGACAGGGTCCGGGGAGCTGTTTTTT.

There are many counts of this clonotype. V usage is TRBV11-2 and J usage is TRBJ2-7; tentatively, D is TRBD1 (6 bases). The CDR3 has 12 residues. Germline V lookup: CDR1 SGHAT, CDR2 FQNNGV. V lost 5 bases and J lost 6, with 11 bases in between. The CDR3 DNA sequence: TGTGCCAGCAGCCCGGACAGTCTCGAGCAGTACGTC. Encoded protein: CASSPDSLEQYV.

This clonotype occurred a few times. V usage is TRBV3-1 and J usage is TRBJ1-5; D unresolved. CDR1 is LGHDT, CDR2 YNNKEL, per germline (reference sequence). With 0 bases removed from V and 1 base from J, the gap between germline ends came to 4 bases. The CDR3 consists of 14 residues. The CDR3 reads CASSQEESNQPQHF. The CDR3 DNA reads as TGTGCCAGCAGCCAAGAGGAGAGCAATCAGCCCCAGCATTTT.

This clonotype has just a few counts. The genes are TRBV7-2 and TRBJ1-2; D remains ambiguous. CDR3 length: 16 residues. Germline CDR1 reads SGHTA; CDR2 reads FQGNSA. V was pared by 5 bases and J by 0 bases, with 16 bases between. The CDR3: CASSPGRLLANYGYTF. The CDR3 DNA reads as TGTGCCAGCAGCCCCGGACGTCTTTTAGCTAACTATGGCTACACCTTC.

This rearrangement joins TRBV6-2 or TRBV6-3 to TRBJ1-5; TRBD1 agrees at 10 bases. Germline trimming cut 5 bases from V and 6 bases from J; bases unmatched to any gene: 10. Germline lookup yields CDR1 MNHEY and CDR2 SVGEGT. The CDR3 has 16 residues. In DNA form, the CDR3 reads TGTGCCAGCAGTCCTGGGGACAGGGGATTTGTTCAGCCCCAGCATTTT. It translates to CASSPGDRGFVQPQHF.